This T cell receptor beta chain was observed in a study of blood T cell repertoires in COVID-19. At the level of the study: Sites in the United States, Italy and Spain provided acute and convalescent COVID-19 samples. The cDNA or gDNA used as material had been derived from T cells, B-cell-depleted T cells, or PBMCs.

CDR1 is LGHNA and CDR2 is YSLEER in the germline V gene. The CDR3 sequence is 14 residues long. Trimming removed 4 bases from V and 4 bases from J, with 14 bases in between. Original processing notes: Amplification of reference gene primers was used by the study to estimate nucleated cell counts. The table came from immunoSEQ multiplex PCR; TCRdb's copy has only in-frame clones and leaves some out. That table gives V, J and clone size, and the DNA gave D and trimming. The sample has about 110,000 clones, almost 80% seen once. This clonotype originated in a woman at least 80 years old with active or convalescent COVID-19. This chain uses TRBV4-3 with TRBJ2-7, with D possibly matching TRBD2 (6 bases). Sequenced: peripheral blood. CDR3 residues: CASSLEAGTYEQYF. In DNA, the CDR3 is TGCGCCAGCAGCCTAGAGGCGGGAACGTACGAGCAGTACTTC.